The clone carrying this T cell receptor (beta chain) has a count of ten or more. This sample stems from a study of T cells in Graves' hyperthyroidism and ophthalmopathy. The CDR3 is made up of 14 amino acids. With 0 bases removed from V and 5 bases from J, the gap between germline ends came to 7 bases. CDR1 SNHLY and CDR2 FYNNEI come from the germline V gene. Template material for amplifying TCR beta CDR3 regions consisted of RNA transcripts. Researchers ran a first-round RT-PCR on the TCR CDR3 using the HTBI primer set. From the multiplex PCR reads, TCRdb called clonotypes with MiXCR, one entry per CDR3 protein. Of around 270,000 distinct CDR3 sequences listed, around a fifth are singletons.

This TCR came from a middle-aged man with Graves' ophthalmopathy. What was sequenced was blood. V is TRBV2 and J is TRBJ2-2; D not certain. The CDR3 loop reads CASSEASVTGELFF. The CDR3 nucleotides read TGTGCCAGCAGTGAAGCGAGTGTGACCGGGGAGCTGTTTTTT.